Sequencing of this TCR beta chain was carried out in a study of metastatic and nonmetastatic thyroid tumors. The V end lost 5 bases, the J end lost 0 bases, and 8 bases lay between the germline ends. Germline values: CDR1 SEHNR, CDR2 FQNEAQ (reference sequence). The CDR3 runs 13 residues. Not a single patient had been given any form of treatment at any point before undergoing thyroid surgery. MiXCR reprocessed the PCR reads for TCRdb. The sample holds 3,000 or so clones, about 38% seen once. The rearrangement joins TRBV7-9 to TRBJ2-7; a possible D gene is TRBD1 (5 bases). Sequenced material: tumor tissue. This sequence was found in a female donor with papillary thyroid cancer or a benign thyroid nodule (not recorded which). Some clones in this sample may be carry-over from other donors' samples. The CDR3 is CASSTTVSYEQYF. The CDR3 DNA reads TGTGCCAGCAGCACGACAGTCTCCTACGAGCAGTACTTC.